What follows are 9 T cell receptor beta chains derived from one specimen sequenced in a study of PD-L1 blockade in urothelial cancer. TCRdb's copy holds only in-frame clones and misses some; the assay was immunoSEQ multiplex PCR. This repertoire shows tens of thousands of clones, 80% to 85% found once; its top ten account for roughly 4.8%. The sample consisted of PBMCs, taken around atezolizumab (anti-PD-L1) treatment. The source is a man in his 70s with urothelial cancer.

The rearrangement links TRBV5-1 to TRBJ2-3; 10 bases are shared with TRBD2. The ends lost 2 bases at V and 0 bases at J; junction bases unmatched: 3. The CDR3 has 16 residues. The germline V gene has CDR1 SGHRS and CDR2 YFSETQ. The CDR3 DNA follows: TGCGCCAGCAGCTTACCGACTAGCGGGAGCACAGATACGCAGTATTTT. Encoded protein: CASSLPTSGSTDTQYF.

V gene TRBV28 combines with J gene TRBJ2-7, with TRBD1 matching over 10 bases. CDR3 length: 14 amino acids. Germline V gene sequence: CDR1 MDHEN, CDR2 SYDVKM. Trimming at V came to 6 bases and at J to 3 bases, leaving 5 bases not matched to a gene. As DNA, the CDR3 is TGTGCCAGCAGGGAGACAGGGGGCGGCTACGAGCAGTACTTC. This sequence encodes CASRETGGGYEQYF.

The chain uses TRBV11-2 and TRBJ2-5; possible D gene TRBD1, 6 bases. The V gene lost 5 bases and the J gene lost 7 bases, with 14 bases spanning the gap. Per the germline V gene, CDR1 is SGHAT and CDR2 is FQNNGV. The CDR3 has 13 amino acids. CDR3 protein: CASSPRDTTTQYF. The DNA for the CDR3 is TGTGCCAGCAGCCCCCGGGACACCACGACCCAGTACTTC. Full variable domain (outside the CDR3, taken from reference TRBV11-2 and TRBJ2-5): EAGVAQSPRYKIIEKRQSVAFWCNPISGHATLYWYQQILGQGPKLLIQFQNNGVVDDSQLPKDRFSAERLKGVDSTLKIQPAKLEDSAVYLCASSPRDTTTQYFGPGTRLLVL.

This sequence joins TRBV5-4 and TRBJ2-1, with 10 bases identical to TRBD1. The CDR3 totals 16 residues. From germline, CDR1 is SGHNT and CDR2 YYREEE (reference sequence). Trimming removed 4 bases from V and 9 bases from J; junction bases left unmatched: 13. The CDR3 sequence: CASSGGTGENSGEQFF. The DNA of the CDR3 is TGTGCCAGCAGCGGGGGGACAGGGGAAAATAGCGGTGAGCAGTTCTTC.

This clone showed up just once. The chain recombines TRBV6-4 with TRBJ2-5; the D gene is possibly TRBD1 (6 bases). V was clipped by 3 bases and J by 5 bases, with 10 bases between them. In germline, CDR1 is MRHNA, CDR2 SNTAGT. The CDR3 runs 13 residues. As DNA, the CDR3 is TGTGCCAGCAGTGAATCGCAGGGGGAGACCCAGTACTTC. Protein: CASSESQGETQYF.

This clone is labeled medium-sized. Other nucleotide sequences in the sample specify the same CDR3. V and J are TRBV27 and TRBJ2-7; weak D call: TRBD2 (7 bases). The germline V and J ends were trimmed by 3 bases and 5 bases, with 11 bases remaining between them. Germline CDR1 reads MNHEY; CDR2 reads SMNVEV (reference sequence). The CDR3 loop spans 13 amino acids. The CDR3 is CASSFRGGNEQYF. The CDR3 DNA reads as TGTGCCAGCAGTTTTAGGGGGGGGAACGAGCAGTACTTC.

The chain couples TRBV6-5 to TRBJ1-2; D unclear. Germline V gene data show CDR1 as MNHEY and CDR2 as SVGAGI. The V end lost 0 bases, the J end lost 1 base, and 9 bases lay between the germline ends. CDR3 length: 15 amino acids. The chain's CDR3 is CASSYSRAGNYGYTF. CDR3 DNA: TGTGCCAGCAGTTACTCGAGGGCCGGTAACTATGGCTACACCTTC.

This chain uses TRBV28 with TRBJ2-7; 11 bases map to TRBD2. The germline CDR1 and CDR2 sequences are MDHEN and SYDVKM. Trimming at V came to 5 bases and at J to 4 bases, leaving 10 bases not matched to a gene. This CDR3 contains 16 residues. The CDR3 reads CASSPAGTSGLYEQYF. CDR3 nucleotides: TGTGCCAGCAGTCCCGCCGGGACTAGCGGTTTGTACGAGCAGTACTTC.

This clone was seen a handful of times. The chain couples TRBV19 to TRBJ2-7; possibly TRBD1 for D (6 bases). This CDR3 has 13 residues. Germline CDR1 reads LNHDA; CDR2 reads SQIVND (reference sequence). The V gene lost 6 bases and the J gene lost 10 bases, with 19 bases spanning the gap. DNA of the CDR3: TGTGCCAGTAGCAGACAGGCCCTTGAATTACAGTACTTC. Protein product: CASSRQALELQYF.